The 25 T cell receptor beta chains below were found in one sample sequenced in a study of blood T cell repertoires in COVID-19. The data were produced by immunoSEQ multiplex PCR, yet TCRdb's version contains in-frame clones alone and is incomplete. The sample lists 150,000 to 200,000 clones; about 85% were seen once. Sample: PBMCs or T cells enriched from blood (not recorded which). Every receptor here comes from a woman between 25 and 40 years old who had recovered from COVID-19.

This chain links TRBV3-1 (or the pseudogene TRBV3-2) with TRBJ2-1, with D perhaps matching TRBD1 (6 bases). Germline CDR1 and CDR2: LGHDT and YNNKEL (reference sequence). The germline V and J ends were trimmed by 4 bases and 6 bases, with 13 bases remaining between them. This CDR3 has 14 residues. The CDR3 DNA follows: TGTGCCAGCAGCCTCGCGAACAGGGTCAATGAGCAGTTCTTC. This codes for CASSLANRVNEQFF.

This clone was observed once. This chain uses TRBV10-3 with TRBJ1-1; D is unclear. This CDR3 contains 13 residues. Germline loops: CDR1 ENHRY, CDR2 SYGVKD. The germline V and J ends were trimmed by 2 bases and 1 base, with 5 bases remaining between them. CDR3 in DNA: TGTGCCATCAGTGAGCTACCGAACACTGAAGCTTTCTTT. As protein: CAISELPNTEAFF.

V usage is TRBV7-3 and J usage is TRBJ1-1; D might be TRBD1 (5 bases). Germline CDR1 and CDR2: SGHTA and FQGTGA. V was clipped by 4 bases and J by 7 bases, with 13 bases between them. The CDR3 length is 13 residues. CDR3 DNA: TGTGCCAGCAGCTCCGGCAGGGCGAATGAAGCTTTCTTT. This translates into CASSSGRANEAFF. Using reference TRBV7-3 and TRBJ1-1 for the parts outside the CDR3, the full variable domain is GAGVSQTPSNKVTEKGKYVELRCDPISGHTALYWYRQSLGQGPEFLIYFQGTGAADDSGLPNDRFFAVRPEGSVSTLKIQRTERGDSAVYLCASSSGRANEAFFGQGTRLTVV.

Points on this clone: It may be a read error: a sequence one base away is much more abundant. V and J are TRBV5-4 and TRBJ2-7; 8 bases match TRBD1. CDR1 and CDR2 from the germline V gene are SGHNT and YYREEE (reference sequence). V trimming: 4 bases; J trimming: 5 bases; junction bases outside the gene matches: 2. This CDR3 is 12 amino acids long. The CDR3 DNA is TGTGCCAGCAGCCGGACAGGGAACGAGCAGTACTTC. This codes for CASSRTGNEQYF.

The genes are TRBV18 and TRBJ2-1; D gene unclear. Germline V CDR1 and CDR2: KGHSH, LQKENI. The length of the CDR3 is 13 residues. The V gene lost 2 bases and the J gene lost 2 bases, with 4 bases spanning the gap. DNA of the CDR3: TGTGCCAGCTCACCAGACACCTACAATGAGCAGTTCTTC. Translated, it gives CASSPDTYNEQFF.

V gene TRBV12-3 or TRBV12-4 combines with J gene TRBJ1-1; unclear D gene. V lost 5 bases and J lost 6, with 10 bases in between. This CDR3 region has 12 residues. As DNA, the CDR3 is TGTGCCAGCAGTCACCCGGGTGCTGAAGCTTTCTTT. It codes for CASSHPGAEAFF.

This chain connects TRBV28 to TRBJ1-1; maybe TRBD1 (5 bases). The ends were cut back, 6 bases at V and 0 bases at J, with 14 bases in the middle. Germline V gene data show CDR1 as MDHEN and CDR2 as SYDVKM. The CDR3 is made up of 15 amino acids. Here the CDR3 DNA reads TGTGCCAGCAGCCCGGGGGGGTTCATGAACACTGAAGCTTTCTTT. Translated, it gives CASSPGGFMNTEAFF.

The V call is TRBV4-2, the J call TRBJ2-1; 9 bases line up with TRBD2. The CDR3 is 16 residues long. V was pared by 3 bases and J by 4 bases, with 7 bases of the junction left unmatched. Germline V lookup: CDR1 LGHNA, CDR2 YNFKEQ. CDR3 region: CASSHRLTSGYNEQFF. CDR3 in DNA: TGTGCCAGCAGCCATAGGTTGACTAGCGGTTACAATGAGCAGTTCTTC.

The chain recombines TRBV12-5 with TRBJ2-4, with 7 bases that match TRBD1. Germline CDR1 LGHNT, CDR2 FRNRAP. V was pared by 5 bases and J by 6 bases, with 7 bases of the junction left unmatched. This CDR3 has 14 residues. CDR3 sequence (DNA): TGTGCTAGTGGTCCGACCGACAGGGCAAACATTCAGTACTTC. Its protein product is CASGPTDRANIQYF.

CDR3 DNA sequence: TGCGCCAGCAGCTCCACCCCATTCGGGACAGGGTATGAAAAACTGTTTTTT. Protein sequence: CASSSTPFGTGYEKLFF. The chain employs TRBV5-1 and TRBJ1-4; TRBD1 matches at 9 bases. Germline loops: CDR1 SGHRS, CDR2 YFSETQ. V was pared by 3 bases and J by 6 bases, with 12 bases of the junction left unmatched. The CDR3 runs 17 residues. The entire variable domain, with the rest obtained from reference TRBV5-1 and TRBJ1-4, is as follows: KAGVTQTPRYLIKTRGQQVTLSCSPISGHRSVSWYQQTPGQGLQFLFEYFSETQRNKGNFPGRFSGRQFSNSRSEMNVSTLELGDSALYLCASSSTPFGTGYEKLFFGSGTQLSVL.

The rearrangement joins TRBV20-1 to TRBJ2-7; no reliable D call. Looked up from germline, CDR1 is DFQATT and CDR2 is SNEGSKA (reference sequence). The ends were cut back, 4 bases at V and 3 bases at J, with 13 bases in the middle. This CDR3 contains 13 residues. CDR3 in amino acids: CSAIDPLGYEQYF. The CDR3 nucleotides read TGCAGTGCTATTGACCCGCTCGGCTACGAGCAGTACTTC.

The CDR3 reads CASSIERPGELFF. The DNA of the CDR3 is TGTGCCAGTAGTATAGAGAGGCCCGGGGAGCTGTTTTTT. V gene TRBV19 combines with J gene TRBJ2-2; D remains unclear. The CDR3 extends over 13 amino acids. Trimming stripped 0 bases from V and 6 bases from J, with 5 bases between. The V gene's germline CDR1 is LNHDA and CDR2 SQIVND (reference sequence).

CDR3: CASSPRPGYPEAFF. The DNA for the CDR3 is TGTGCCAGCAGCCCCCGTCCAGGGTATCCTGAAGCTTTCTTT. The J gene is TRBJ1-1, the V gene TRBV5-8; D perhaps matches TRBD1 (5 bases). Trimming pared 4 bases from V and 6 bases from J, leaving 16 bases between. The CDR3 runs to 14 residues. Germline lookup yields CDR1 SGHTS and CDR2 YDEGEE.

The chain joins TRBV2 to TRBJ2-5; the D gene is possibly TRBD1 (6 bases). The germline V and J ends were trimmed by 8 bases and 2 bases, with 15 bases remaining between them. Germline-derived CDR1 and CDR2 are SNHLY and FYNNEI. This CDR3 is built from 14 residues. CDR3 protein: CASHNGQTQETQYF. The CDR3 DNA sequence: TGTGCCAGCCATAACGGACAGACTCAAGAGACCCAGTACTTC.

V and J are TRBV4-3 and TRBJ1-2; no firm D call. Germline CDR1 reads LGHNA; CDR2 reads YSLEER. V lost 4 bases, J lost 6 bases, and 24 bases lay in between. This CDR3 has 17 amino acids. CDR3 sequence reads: CASSPSNVLTLGDGYTF. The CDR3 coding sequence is TGCGCCAGCAGCCCCTCAAACGTTCTCACTCTCGGGGATGGCTACACCTTC.

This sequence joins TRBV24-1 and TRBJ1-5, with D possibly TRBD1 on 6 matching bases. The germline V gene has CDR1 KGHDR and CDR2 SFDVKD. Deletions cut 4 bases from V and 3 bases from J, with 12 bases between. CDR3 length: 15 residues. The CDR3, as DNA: TGTGCCACCAGTGACCCCGGACAGCTCAATCAGCCCCAGCATTTT. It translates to CATSDPGQLNQPQHF.

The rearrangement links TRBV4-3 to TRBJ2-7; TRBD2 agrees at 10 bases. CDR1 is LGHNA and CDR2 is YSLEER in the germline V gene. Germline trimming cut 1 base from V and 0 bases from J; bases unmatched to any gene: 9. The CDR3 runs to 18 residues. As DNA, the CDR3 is TGCGCCAGCAGCCAAGTTACCGGACTAGCGGTTAACTCCTACGAGCAGTACTTC. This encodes CASSQVTGLAVNSYEQYF.

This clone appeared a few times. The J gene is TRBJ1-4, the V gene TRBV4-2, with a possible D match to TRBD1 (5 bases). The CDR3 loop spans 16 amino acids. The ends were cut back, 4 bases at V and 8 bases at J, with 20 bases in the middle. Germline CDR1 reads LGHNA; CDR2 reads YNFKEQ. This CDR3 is CASSPTTTGGGEKLFF. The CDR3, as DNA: TGTGCCAGCAGCCCCACCACTACAGGTGGGGGGGAAAAACTGTTTTTT.

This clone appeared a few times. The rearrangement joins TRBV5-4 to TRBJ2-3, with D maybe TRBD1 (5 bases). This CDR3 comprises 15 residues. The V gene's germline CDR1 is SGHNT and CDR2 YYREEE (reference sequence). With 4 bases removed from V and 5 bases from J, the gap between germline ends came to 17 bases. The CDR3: CASSPVGASGDTQYF. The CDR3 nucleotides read TGTGCCAGCAGCCCCGTAGGGGCCTCAGGAGATACGCAGTATTTT.

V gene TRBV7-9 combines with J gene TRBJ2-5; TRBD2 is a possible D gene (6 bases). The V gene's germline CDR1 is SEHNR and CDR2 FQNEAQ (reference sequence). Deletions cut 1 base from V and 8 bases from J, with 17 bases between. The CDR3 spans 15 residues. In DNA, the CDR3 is TGTGCCAGCAGCTTAGGAGTGGGGAGCGGGTCCACCCAGTACTTC. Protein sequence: CASSLGVGSGSTQYF.

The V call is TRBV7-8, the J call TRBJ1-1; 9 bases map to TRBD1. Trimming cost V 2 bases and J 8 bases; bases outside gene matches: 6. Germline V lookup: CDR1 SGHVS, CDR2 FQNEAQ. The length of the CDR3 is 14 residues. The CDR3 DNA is TGTGCCAGCAGCTTAATTCGACAGGGGGACGAAGCTTTCTTT. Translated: CASSLIRQGDEAFF.

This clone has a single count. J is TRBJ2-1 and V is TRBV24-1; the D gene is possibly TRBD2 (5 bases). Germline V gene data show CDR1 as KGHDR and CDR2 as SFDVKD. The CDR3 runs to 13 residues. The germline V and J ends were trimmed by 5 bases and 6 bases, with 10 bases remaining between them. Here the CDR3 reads CATSGRGFNEQFF. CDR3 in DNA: TGTGCCACCAGTGGGCGAGGGTTCAATGAGCAGTTCTTC.

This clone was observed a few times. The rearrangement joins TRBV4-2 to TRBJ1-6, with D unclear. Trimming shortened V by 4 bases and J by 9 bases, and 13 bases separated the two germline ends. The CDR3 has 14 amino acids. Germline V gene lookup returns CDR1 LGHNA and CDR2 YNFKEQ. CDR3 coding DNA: TGTGCCAGCAGCCCGGAGGAGGGCATTTCACCCCTCCACTTT. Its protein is CASSPEEGISPLHF.

CDR3: CASSARDSLNYGYTF. The CDR3 region has the DNA TGTGCCAGCAGTGCTCGGGACAGCCTGAACTATGGCTACACCTTC. This chain connects TRBV25-1 to TRBJ1-2; 7 bases are a match to TRBD1. The germline V gene encodes CDR1 MGHDK and CDR2 SYGVNS. V gave up 4 bases and J gave up 2 bases; unmatched junction bases: 7. The CDR3 spans 15 residues.

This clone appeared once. The CDR3 loop is CASSSGHQMVYYGYTF. Written as DNA, the CDR3 is TGCGCCAGCTCTTCGGGACACCAAATGGTATACTATGGCTACACCTTC. The chain has TRBV4-3 and TRBJ1-2; a possible D gene is TRBD1 (6 bases). Trimming removed 8 bases at V and 3 bases at J, with 22 bases between. Germline V lookup: CDR1 LGHNA, CDR2 YSLEER. This CDR3 has 16 residues.